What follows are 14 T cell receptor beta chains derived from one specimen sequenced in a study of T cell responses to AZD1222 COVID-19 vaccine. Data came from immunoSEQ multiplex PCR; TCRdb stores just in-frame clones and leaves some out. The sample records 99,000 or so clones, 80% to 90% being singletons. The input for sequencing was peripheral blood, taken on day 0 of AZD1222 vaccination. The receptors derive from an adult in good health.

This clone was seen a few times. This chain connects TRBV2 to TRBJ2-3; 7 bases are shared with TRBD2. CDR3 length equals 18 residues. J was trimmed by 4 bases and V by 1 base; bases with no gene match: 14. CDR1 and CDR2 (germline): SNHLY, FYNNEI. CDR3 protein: CASSEVPHFGREPDTQYF. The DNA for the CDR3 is TGTGCCAGCAGTGAAGTACCCCATTTCGGGCGGGAGCCAGATACGCAGTATTTT.

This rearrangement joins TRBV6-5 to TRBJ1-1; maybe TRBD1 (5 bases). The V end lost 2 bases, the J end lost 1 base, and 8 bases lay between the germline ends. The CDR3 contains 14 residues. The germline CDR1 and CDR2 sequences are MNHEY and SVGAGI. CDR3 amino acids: CASSYGQGNTEAFF. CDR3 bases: TGTGCCAGCAGTTACGGGCAGGGGAACACTGAAGCTTTCTTT.

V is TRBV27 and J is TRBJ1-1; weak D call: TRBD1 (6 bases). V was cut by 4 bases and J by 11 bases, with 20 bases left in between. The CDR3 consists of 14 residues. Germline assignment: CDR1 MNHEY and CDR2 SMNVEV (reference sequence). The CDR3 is CASSSPGTGQEAFF. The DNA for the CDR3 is TGTGCCAGCAGTTCCCCCGGTACAGGGCAAGAGGCTTTCTTT.

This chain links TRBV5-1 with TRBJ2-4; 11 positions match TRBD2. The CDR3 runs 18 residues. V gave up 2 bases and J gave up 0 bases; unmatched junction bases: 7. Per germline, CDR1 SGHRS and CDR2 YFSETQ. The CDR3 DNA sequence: TGCGCCAGCAGCTTTCGGGCTAGCGGGGGGCAAGCCAAAAACATTCAGTACTTC. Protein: CASSFRASGGQAKNIQYF.

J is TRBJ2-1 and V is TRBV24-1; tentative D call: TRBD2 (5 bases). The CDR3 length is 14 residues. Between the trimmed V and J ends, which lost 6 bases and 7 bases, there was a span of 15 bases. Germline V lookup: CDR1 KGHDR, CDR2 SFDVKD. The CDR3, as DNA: TGTGCCACCAGTCGAGAGGGAGTGGGGAATGAGCAGTTCTTC. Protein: CATSREGVGNEQFF.

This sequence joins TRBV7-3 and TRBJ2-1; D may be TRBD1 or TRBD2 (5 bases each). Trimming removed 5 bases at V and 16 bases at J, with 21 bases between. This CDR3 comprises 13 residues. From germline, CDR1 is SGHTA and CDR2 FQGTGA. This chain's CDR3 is CASSQTSPGRNFF. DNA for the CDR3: TGTGCCAGCAGCCAGACTTCACCGGGACGGAACTTCTTC.

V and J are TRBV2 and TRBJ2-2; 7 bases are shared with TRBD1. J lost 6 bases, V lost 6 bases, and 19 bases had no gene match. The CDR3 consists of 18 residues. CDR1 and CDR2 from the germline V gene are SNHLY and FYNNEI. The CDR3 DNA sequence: TGTGCCAGCAGGAAAACTAGGATAATTAAGGGGGCACCCGGGGAGCTGTTTTTT. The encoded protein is CASRKTRIIKGAPGELFF.

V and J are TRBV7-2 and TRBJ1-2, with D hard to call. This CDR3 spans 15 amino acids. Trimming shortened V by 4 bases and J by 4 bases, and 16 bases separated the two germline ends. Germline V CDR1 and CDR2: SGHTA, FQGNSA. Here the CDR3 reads CASSYSAGLGYGYTF. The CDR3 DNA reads TGTGCCAGCAGCTACTCGGCGGGATTGGGCTATGGCTACACCTTC.

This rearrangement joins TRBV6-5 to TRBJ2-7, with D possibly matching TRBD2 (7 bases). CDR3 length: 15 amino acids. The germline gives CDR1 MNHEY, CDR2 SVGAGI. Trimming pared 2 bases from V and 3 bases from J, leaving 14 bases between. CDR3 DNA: TGTGCCAGCAGTTACGCCTCGGGGGGCGACTACGAGCAGTACTTC. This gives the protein CASSYASGGDYEQYF.

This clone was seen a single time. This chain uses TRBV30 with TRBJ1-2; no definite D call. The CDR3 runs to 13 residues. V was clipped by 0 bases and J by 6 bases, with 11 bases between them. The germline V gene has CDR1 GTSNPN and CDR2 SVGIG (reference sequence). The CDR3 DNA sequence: TGTGCCTGGAGTGTACTGGGCAGAGATGGCTACACCTTC. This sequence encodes CAWSVLGRDGYTF.

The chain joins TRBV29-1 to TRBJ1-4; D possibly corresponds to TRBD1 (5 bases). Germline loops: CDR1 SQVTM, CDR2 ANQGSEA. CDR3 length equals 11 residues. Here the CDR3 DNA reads TGCACGGGGGGATCAAATGAAAAACTGTTTTTT. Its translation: CTGGSNEKLFF.

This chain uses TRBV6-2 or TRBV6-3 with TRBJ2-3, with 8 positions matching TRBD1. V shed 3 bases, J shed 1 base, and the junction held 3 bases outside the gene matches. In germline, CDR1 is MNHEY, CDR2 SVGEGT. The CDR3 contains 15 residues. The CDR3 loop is CASSYKTGGTDTQYF. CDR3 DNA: TGTGCCAGCAGTTATAAGACAGGGGGCACAGATACGCAGTATTTT.

The CDR3 sequence: CASSLVWEETQYF. CDR3 coding DNA: TGCGCCAGCAGCTTGGTGTGGGAAGAGACCCAGTACTTC. V usage is TRBV5-1 and J usage is TRBJ2-5, with unresolved D. Trimming shortened V by 0 bases and J by 3 bases, and 6 bases separated the two germline ends. This CDR3 is 13 amino acids long. Germline lookup yields CDR1 SGHRS and CDR2 YFSETQ.

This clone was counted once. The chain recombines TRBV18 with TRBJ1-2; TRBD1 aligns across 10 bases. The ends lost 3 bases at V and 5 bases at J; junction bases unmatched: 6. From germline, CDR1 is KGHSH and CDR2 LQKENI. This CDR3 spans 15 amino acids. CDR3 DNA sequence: TGTGCCAGCTCACCCGGGACAGGGGACGGGTATGGCTACACCTTC. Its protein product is CASSPGTGDGYGYTF.